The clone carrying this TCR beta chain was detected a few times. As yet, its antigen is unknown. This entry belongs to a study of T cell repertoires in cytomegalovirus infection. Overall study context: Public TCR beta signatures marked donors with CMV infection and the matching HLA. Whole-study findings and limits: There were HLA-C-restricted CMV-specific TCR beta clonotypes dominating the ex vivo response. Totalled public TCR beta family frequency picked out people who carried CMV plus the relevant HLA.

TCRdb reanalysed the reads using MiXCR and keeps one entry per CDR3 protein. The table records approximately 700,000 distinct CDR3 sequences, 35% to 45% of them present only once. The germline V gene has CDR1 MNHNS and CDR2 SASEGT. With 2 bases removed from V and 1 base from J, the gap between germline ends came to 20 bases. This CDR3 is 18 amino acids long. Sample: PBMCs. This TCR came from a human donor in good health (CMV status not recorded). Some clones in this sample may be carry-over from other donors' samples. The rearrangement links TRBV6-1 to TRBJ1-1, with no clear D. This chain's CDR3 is CASSEIGVFAYSNTEAFF. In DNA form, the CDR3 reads TGTGCCAGCAGTGAAATTGGGGTCTTCGCTTACTCGAACACTGAAGCTTTCTTT.